This T cell receptor beta chain was identified in a study of T cell responses to AZD1222 COVID-19 vaccine. Turning to the study itself: Analyses pooled second doses at about 4 or about 12 weeks.

Profiled with immunoSEQ multiplex PCR; TCRdb holds only in-frame clones, not every one. The sample contains around 100,000 clones, more than 85% of which appear only once. Germline V gene lookup returns CDR1 SGHNT and CDR2 YENEEA. The CDR3 extends over 18 amino acids. With 5 bases removed from V and 2 bases from J, the gap between germline ends came to 21 bases. This clone was observed a handful of times. The sequence was collected from an adult in good health. V and J are TRBV11-3 and TRBJ2-2; possible D gene TRBD1, 6 bases. Source: peripheral blood, taken on day 0 of AZD1222 vaccination. In DNA form, the CDR3 reads TGTGCCAGCAGCCTACTGGACAGCTATAGCGCCAACACCGGGGAGCTGTTTTTT. It codes for CASSLLDSYSANTGELFF.